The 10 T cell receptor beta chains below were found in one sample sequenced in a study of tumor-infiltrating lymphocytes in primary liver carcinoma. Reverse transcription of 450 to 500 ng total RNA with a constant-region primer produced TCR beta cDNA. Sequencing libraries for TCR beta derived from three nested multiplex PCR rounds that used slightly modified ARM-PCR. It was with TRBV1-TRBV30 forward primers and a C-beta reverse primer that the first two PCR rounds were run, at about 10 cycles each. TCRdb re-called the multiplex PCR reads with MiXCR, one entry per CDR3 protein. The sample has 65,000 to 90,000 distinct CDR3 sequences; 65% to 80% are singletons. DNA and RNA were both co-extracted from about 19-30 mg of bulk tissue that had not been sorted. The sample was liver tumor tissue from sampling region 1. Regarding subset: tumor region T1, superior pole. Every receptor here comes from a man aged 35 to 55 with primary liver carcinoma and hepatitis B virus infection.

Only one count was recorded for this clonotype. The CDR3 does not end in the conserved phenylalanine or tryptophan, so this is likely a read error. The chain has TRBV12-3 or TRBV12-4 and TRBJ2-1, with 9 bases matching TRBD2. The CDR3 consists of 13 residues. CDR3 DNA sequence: TGTACCAGCAGTTTGGGCGGGAGGGATGAGCAGTTCTCC. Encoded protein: CTSSLGGRDEQFS.

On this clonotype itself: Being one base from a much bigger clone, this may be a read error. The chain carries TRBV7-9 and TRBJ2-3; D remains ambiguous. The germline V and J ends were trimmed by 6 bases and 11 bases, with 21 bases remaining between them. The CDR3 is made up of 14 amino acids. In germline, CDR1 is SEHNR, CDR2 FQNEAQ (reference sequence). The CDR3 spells CASRSTSGLYMQYF. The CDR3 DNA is TGTGCCAGCAGATCTACCTCCGGGTTATATATGCAGTATTTT.

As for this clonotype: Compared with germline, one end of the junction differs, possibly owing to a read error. This CDR3 reads CASSSGLAGNTYTQYF. DNA of the CDR3: TGTGCCAGCTCATCGGGACTAGCGGGAAACACATATACGCAGTATTTT. V gene TRBV18 combines with J gene TRBJ2-3; 13 bases are shared with TRBD2. The CDR3 spans 16 residues. The germline gives CDR1 KGHSH, CDR2 LQKENI.

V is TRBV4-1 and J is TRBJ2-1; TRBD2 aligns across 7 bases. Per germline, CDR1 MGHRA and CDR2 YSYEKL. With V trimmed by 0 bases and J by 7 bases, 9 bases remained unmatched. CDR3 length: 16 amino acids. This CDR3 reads CASSQESGVERNEQFF. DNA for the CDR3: TGCGCCAGCAGCCAAGAAAGCGGGGTAGAGAGAAATGAGCAGTTCTTC.

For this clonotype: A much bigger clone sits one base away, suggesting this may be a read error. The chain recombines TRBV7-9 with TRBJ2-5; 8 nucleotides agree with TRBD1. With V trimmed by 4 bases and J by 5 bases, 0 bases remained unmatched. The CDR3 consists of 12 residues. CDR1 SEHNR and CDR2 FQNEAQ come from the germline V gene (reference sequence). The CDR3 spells CASSWDRETQYF. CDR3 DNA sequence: TGTGCCAGCAGCTGGGACAGGGAGACCCAGTACTTC. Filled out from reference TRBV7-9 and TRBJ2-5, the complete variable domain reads DTGVSQNPRHKITKRGQNVTFRCDPISEHNRLYWYRQTLGQGPEFLTYFQNEAQLEKSRLLSDRFSAERPKGSFSTLEIQRTEQGDSAMYLCASSWDRETQYFGPGTRLLVL.

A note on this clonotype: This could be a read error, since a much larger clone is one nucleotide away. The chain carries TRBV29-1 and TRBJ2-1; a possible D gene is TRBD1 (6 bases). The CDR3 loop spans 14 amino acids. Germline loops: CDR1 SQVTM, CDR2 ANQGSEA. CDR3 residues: CSVAGQSSYNEQLF. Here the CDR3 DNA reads TGCAGCGTTGCTGGACAGAGCTCCTACAATGAGCAGCTCTTC.

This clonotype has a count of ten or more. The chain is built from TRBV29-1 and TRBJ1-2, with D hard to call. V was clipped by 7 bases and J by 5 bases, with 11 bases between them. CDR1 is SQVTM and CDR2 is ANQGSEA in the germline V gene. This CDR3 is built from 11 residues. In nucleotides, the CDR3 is TGCAGCGCAGGCGTACAATATGGCTACACCTTC. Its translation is CSAGVQYGYTF.

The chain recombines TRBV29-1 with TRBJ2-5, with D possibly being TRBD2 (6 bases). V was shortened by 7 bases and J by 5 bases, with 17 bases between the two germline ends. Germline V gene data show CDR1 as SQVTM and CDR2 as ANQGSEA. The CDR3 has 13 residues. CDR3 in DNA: TGCAGCGATGGTGGGAGGACCGCCGAGACCCAGTACTTC. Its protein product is CSDGGRTAETQYF.

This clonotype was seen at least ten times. DNA for the CDR3: TGTGCCAGCAGGACCCCTAGCGGGACGCGGGATGAGCAGTTCTTC. Protein product: CASRTPSGTRDEQFF. The chain combines TRBV28 with TRBJ2-1, with 9 positions matching TRBD2. This CDR3 has 15 amino acids. V lost 6 bases to trimming and J lost 8 bases; unmatched junction nucleotides: 11. Per germline, CDR1 MDHEN and CDR2 SYDVKM.

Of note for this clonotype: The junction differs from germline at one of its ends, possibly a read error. The CDR3 spells CAGSGGDTQYF. CDR3 nucleotides: TGCGCCGGCAGTGGTGGGGATACGCAGTACTTT. The gene calls are TRBV10-1 and TRBJ2-3; D remains ambiguous. The CDR3 sequence is 11 residues long. Germline-derived CDR1 and CDR2 are WNHNN and SYGVQD (reference sequence).